A single sample is the source of the 27 T cell receptor beta chains below, sequenced in a study of T cell changes during pregnancy in multiple sclerosis. Profiling relied on immunoSEQ multiplex PCR, and the TCRdb table lists in-frame clones only, not all of them. The profile shows fewer than 60,000 clones, 90% of them singletons. Sample: peripheral blood, taken in the third trimester of pregnancy. The receptor source for this set is a female donor in good health, enrolled as a control in a pregnancy study.

The rearrangement joins TRBV27 to TRBJ2-7, with D maybe TRBD1 (5 bases). This CDR3 has 14 residues. The V gene lost 5 bases and the J gene lost 2 bases, with 13 bases spanning the gap. The germline V gene encodes CDR1 MNHEY and CDR2 SMNVEV (reference sequence). Here the CDR3 reads CASSMQTETYEQYF. In DNA form, the CDR3 reads TGTGCCAGCAGTATGCAGACAGAAACCTACGAGCAGTACTTC.

This rearrangement joins TRBV30 to TRBJ1-1; 9 positions agree with TRBD1. J was trimmed by 3 bases and V by 5 bases; bases with no gene match: 4. This CDR3 contains 13 residues. Germline V lookup: CDR1 GTSNPN, CDR2 SVGIG (reference sequence). The CDR3 here is CAWARDRDTEAFF. As DNA, the CDR3 is TGTGCCTGGGCCCGGGACAGGGACACTGAAGCTTTCTTT. Supplemented by reference TRBV30 and TRBJ1-1, the full variable domain reads SQTIHQWPATLVQPVGSPLSLECTVEGTSNPNLYWYRQAAGRGLQLLFYSVGIGQISSEVPQNLSASRPQDRQFILSSKKLLLSDSGFYLCAWARDRDTEAFFGQGTRLTVV.

This clone was counted once. V is TRBV7-2 and J is TRBJ1-5; D not resolved. Germline values: CDR1 SGHTA, CDR2 FQGNSA. The V end lost 5 bases, the J end lost 3 bases, and 14 bases lay between the germline ends. The CDR3 runs to 15 residues. CDR3 DNA sequence: TGTGCCAGCAGCGACGATTCGACTTACAATCAGCCCCAGCATTTT. Translation: CASSDDSTYNQPQHF. Complete variable domain (other parts from reference TRBV7-2 and TRBJ1-5): GAGVSQSPSNKVTEKGKDVELRCDPISGHTALYWYRQSLGQGLEFLIYFQGNSAPDKSGLPSDRFSAERTGGSVSTLTIQRTQQEDSAVYLCASSDDSTYNQPQHFGDGTRLSIL.

V is TRBV11-2 and J is TRBJ2-2; the D is unclear. There are 12 residues in the CDR3. Deletions cut 1 base from V and 7 bases from J, with 4 bases between. Per the germline V gene, CDR1 is SGHAT and CDR2 is FQNNGV. The CDR3 coding sequence is TGTGCCAGCAGCTTAGTAGTCGGGGAGCTGTTTTTT. Translating it yields CASSLVVGELFF.

V usage is TRBV11-2 and J usage is TRBJ1-4, with 7 positions matching TRBD1. The CDR3 is 15 residues long. V shed 6 bases and J 8 bases; nucleotides not matched to a gene: 12. CDR1 is SGHAT, CDR2 FQNNGV, per germline. This CDR3 is CASRDRDSDPEKLFF. DNA of the CDR3: TGTGCCAGCAGAGACCGGGACAGCGACCCCGAAAAACTGTTTTTT.

J is TRBJ1-5 and V is TRBV27; TRBD1 is a possible D gene (6 bases). Germline CDR1 is MNHEY and CDR2 is SMNVEV (reference sequence). Trimming shortened V by 6 bases and J by 1 base, and 22 bases separated the two germline ends. The CDR3 is 18 residues long. The chain's CDR3 is CASRGARPPTRSNQPQHF. In nucleotides, the CDR3 is TGTGCCAGCAGGGGGGCCAGGCCCCCTACGAGGAGCAATCAGCCCCAGCATTTT.

The chain carries TRBV11-2 and TRBJ2-7, with D uncertain. V was shortened by 5 bases and J by 2 bases, with 10 bases between the two germline ends. The germline gives CDR1 SGHAT, CDR2 FQNNGV. The CDR3 consists of 13 residues. CDR3 coding DNA: TGTGCCAGCAGCCCCGACATAGCCTACGAGCAGTACTTC. It is translated as CASSPDIAYEQYF.

The chain employs TRBV30 and TRBJ2-1, with 11 bases fitting TRBD2. The CDR3 runs 13 residues. V trimming: 4 bases; J trimming: 6 bases; junction bases outside the gene matches: 2. Germline V gives CDR1 GTSNPN, CDR2 SVGIG (reference sequence). CDR3 region: CAWTLAGGNEQFF. Here the CDR3 DNA reads TGTGCCTGGACCCTAGCGGGGGGCAATGAGCAGTTCTTC.

This clone was counted once. J is TRBJ2-7 and V is TRBV7-2, with D maybe TRBD2 (5 bases). The CDR3 consists of 14 residues. The germline V gene has CDR1 SGHTA and CDR2 FQGNSA. The V end was cut by 2 bases, the J end by 1 base, with 9 bases between. The DNA of the CDR3 is TGTGCCAGCAGCTTATTACAGCGGTCCTACGAGCAGTACTTC. Amino acids: CASSLLQRSYEQYF. Looking up the rest from reference TRBV7-2 and TRBJ2-7 gives the full variable domain: GAGVSQSPSNKVTEKGKDVELRCDPISGHTALYWYRQSLGQGLEFLIYFQGNSAPDKSGLPSDRFSAERTGGSVSTLTIQRTQQEDSAVYLCASSLLQRSYEQYFGPGTRLTVT.

The V gene is TRBV7-2, the J gene TRBJ2-3, with 10 nucleotides matching TRBD2. The V segment lost 3 bases and the J segment 4 bases; nucleotides outside the gene matches: 4. The CDR3 is 15 amino acids. Germline V lookup: CDR1 SGHTA, CDR2 FQGNSA. The CDR3 here is CASSLGSGGADTQYF. In DNA, the CDR3 is TGTGCCAGCAGCTTGGGGAGCGGGGGGGCAGATACGCAGTATTTT.

The chain carries TRBV10-3 and TRBJ1-1; D is perhaps TRBD1 (6 bases). The length of the CDR3 is 14 residues. Germline-derived CDR1 and CDR2 are ENHRY and SYGVKD. V was cut by 6 bases and J by 5 bases, with 16 bases left in between. The DNA of the CDR3 is TGTGCCATCAGAATGACAGGCCAGGGTACTGAAGCTTTCTTT. Its translation: CAIRMTGQGTEAFF.

The chain couples TRBV6-6 to TRBJ2-1; 7 nucleotides agree with TRBD1. The V segment lost 7 bases and the J segment 2 bases; nucleotides outside the gene matches: 8. The CDR3 length is 15 residues. Germline CDR1 is MNHNY and CDR2 is SVGAGI (reference sequence). The CDR3 sequence is CASIKSGTAYNEQFF. The CDR3 nucleotides are TGTGCCAGCATCAAATCCGGGACAGCCTACAATGAGCAGTTCTTC.

The J gene is TRBJ1-1, the V gene TRBV19; 9 nucleotides align to TRBD1. This CDR3 spans 13 amino acids. V lost 6 bases, J lost 3 bases, and 2 bases stayed unmatched. Germline CDR1 is LNHDA and CDR2 is SQIVND (reference sequence). The CDR3 region has the DNA TGTGCCAGTAGGGGACAGGGACACACTGAAGCTTTCTTT. It is translated as CASRGQGHTEAFF.

This chain uses TRBV5-1 with TRBJ2-1; 7 nucleotides line up with TRBD2. Trimming took 4 bases from V and 4 from J; bases not matched to a gene: 8. Looked up from germline, CDR1 is SGHRS and CDR2 is YFSETQ. There are 15 residues in the CDR3. CDR3 sequence reads: CASSIEASGYNEQFF. Here the CDR3 DNA reads TGCGCCAGCAGCATTGAGGCTAGCGGTTACAATGAGCAGTTCTTC.

This chain links TRBV19 with TRBJ1-4; D call uncertain. This CDR3 has 15 amino acids. From germline, CDR1 is LNHDA and CDR2 SQIVND (reference sequence). V gave up 1 base and J gave up 4 bases, with 10 bases separating them. This CDR3 reads CASSIGSGLNEKLFF. The DNA for the CDR3 is TGTGCCAGTAGTATAGGATCCGGACTTAATGAAAAACTGTTTTTT.

This sequence joins TRBV29-1 and TRBJ1-1, with a tentative D call TRBD1 (5 bases). With 7 bases removed from V and 2 bases from J, the gap between germline ends came to 11 bases. Per the germline V gene, CDR1 is SQVTM and CDR2 is ANQGSEA. The CDR3 covers 12 residues. This CDR3 reads CSGTQANTEAFF. The CDR3, as DNA: TGCAGCGGTACACAGGCTAACACTGAAGCTTTCTTT.

The J gene is TRBJ1-5, the V gene TRBV9; no clear D gene. This CDR3 spans 15 amino acids. V lost 2 bases and J 3 bases, leaving 12 bases between the germline ends. Germline V gene lookup returns CDR1 SGDLS and CDR2 YYNGEE. CDR3 region: CASSVSGSTNQPQHF. For the CDR3, the DNA is TGTGCCAGCAGCGTTTCTGGGAGTACCAATCAGCCCCAGCATTTT.

The rearrangement uses TRBV7-8 and TRBJ2-2; D gene unclear. Germline-derived CDR1 and CDR2 are SGHVS and FQNEAQ. The V and J ends lost 3 bases and 3 bases respectively, with 11 bases between them. The CDR3 length is 15 residues. CDR3 DNA sequence: TGTGCCAGCAGCTTTAGCCGCGGTTACACCGGGGAGCTGTTTTTT. Amino acid sequence: CASSFSRGYTGELFF.

This chain joins TRBV6-5 and TRBJ2-1, with TRBD2 matching 11 bases. The V gene's germline CDR1 is MNHEY and CDR2 SVGAGI. This CDR3 comprises 15 residues. The J segment lost 1 base and the V segment lost 7 bases, leaving 3 bases of the junction unmatched. The CDR3: CASTRLAGSYNEQFF. The CDR3 DNA sequence: TGTGCCAGCACCCGACTAGCGGGATCCTACAATGAGCAGTTCTTC.

The table lists this clone with a count of one. Other nucleotide sequences from this sample produce the same CDR3. The chain employs TRBV9 and TRBJ2-5; TRBD2 agrees at 7 bases. The CDR3 contains 13 residues. Per germline, CDR1 SGDLS and CDR2 YYNGEE. With 0 bases clipped from V and 5 bases from J, the junction kept 1 base outside the gene matches. The chain's CDR3 is CASSVVGGETQYF. CDR3 in DNA: TGTGCCAGCAGCGTAGTGGGGGGGGAGACCCAGTACTTC.

V usage is TRBV7-9 and J usage is TRBJ1-1; D is undetermined. CDR1 is SEHNR, CDR2 FQNEAQ, per germline (reference sequence). CDR3 length: 13 amino acids. CDR3 residues: CGGRRGLNTEAFF. CDR3 nucleotide sequence: TGTGGAGGGCGGCGGGGATTGAACACTGAAGCTTTCTTT.

The chain uses TRBV10-1 and TRBJ1-5, with 8 nucleotides matching TRBD1. V shed 5 bases, J shed 4 bases, and the junction held 13 bases outside the gene matches. CDR1 and CDR2 (germline): WNHNN, SYGVQD (reference sequence). The CDR3 is 17 amino acids. CDR3 nucleotides: TGCGCCAGCAGTCGGAGGTTCTGGACAGGGCGAAATCAGCCCCAGCATTTT. The encoded protein is CASSRRFWTGRNQPQHF.

This clone was seen once. Here the CDR3 DNA reads TGCGCCAGCAGCCAAGATCATCCTGGCCCGGGGCAGTTCTTC. The encoded protein is CASSQDHPGPGQFF. This chain joins TRBV4-3 and TRBJ2-1, with D unresolved. Looked up from germline, CDR1 is LGHNA and CDR2 is YSLEER. V was pared by 0 bases and J by 12 bases, with 15 bases between. This CDR3 is built from 14 residues.

The V and J genes are TRBV19 and TRBJ1-1, with D perhaps matching TRBD1 (5 bases). The CDR3 length is 15 residues. Germline assignment: CDR1 LNHDA and CDR2 SQIVND (reference sequence). V dropped 7 bases and J dropped 3 bases, with 18 bases sitting between them. As DNA, the CDR3 is TGTGCCAGTAAGGGGTTTGGGATGGTGGACACTGAAGCTTTCTTT. Its protein is CASKGFGMVDTEAFF.

The chain uses TRBV6-5 and TRBJ1-2, with 9 bases fitting TRBD1. Germline values: CDR1 MNHEY, CDR2 SVGAGI. CDR3 length: 13 amino acids. V dropped 6 bases and J dropped 7; count of bases not matched to a gene: 6. CDR3 in DNA: TGTGCCAGCAGGGAACAGGGGGCAAGTGGCTACACCTTC. Translating it yields CASREQGASGYTF.

In this sample, this clone turned up a few times. The V gene is TRBV14, the J gene TRBJ1-6; 10 nucleotides agree with TRBD1. After removal of 2 bases from V and 11 bases from J, the junction contained 6 bases not matched to a gene. Looked up from germline, CDR1 is SGHDN and CDR2 is FVKESK. The CDR3 contains 15 residues. CDR3 loop: CASSQYGGQGTPLHF. The CDR3, as DNA: TGTGCCAGCAGCCAATACGGGGGACAGGGGACACCCCTCCACTTT.

This clone was recorded a few times. The CDR3 region is CASSVDSPSYEQYF. For the CDR3, the DNA is TGTGCCAGCAGCGTAGACAGCCCCTCCTACGAGCAGTACTTC. This chain connects TRBV9 to TRBJ2-7, with unresolved D. Looked up from germline, CDR1 is SGDLS and CDR2 is YYNGEE. The CDR3 has 14 residues. Trimming cost V 0 bases and J 0 bases, with 7 bases left between them.